This TCR beta chain was obtained from a study of early T cells in non-severe SARS-CoV-2 infection. Turning to the study itself: Alpha and beta chains were unpaired, from unsorted whole-blood bulk RNA.

Ten or more counts support this clonotype. In the library, individual cDNA molecules carried attached unique molecular identifiers. Each CDR3 protein is one row after TCRdb ran MiXCR on the 5' RACE reads. The data contain about 25,000 distinct CDR3 sequences, approximately 5% of them singletons. The CDR3 is 15 residues long. V was pared by 1 base and J by 7 bases, with 4 bases of the junction left unmatched. Germline values: CDR1 SGHKS, CDR2 YYEKEE (reference sequence). The receptor comes from an adult who was a healthcare worker with PCR-confirmed SARS-CoV-2 infection or an uninfected control (not recorded which). This sequence joins TRBV5-5 and TRBJ2-4; 11 bases fit TRBD2. The sample consisted of whole blood. The CDR3 here is CASSLRASGRNIQYF. CDR3 DNA: TGTGCCAGCAGCTTGAGGGCTAGCGGGAGGAACATTCAGTACTTC.